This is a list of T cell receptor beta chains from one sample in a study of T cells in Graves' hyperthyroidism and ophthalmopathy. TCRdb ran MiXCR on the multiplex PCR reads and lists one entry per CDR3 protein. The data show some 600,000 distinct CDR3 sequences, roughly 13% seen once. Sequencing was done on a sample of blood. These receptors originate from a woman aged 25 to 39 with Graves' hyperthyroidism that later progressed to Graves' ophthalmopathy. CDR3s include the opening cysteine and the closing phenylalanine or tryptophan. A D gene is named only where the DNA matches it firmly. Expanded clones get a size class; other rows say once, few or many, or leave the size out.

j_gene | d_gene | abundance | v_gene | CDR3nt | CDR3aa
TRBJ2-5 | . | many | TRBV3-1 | TGTGCCAGCAGCCAAGGGACTACAGTACAAGAGACCCAGTACTTC | CASSQGTTVQETQYF
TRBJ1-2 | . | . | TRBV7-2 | TGTGCCAGCAGCTCCGGTCCCGGAAACTCGCCTCTGATTGGCTACACCTTC | CASSSGPGNSPLIGYTF
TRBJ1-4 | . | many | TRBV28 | TGTGCCAGCAGTTTATTAGGAAAACTGTTTTTT | CASSLLGKLFF
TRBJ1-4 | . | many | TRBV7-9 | TGTGCCAGCAGCTATGATAATGAAAAACTGTTTTTT | CASSYDNEKLFF
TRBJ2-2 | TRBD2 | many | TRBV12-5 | TGTGCTAGTGGTAAACCTCAGACTAGCGTGAGCGGGGAGCTGTTTTTT | CASGKPQTSVSGELFF
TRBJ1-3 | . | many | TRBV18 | TGTGCCAGCTCAGGGACTGGCCTTGGAAACACCATATATTTT | CASSGTGLGNTIYF
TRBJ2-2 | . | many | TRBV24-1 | TGTGCCACCAGTGATTTGCAAAGGAGCGGGGAGCTGTTTTTT | CATSDLQRSGELFF
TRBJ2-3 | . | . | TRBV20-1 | TGCAGTGCTATGGGTGTCCCGGGGGTAGGGACAGATACGCAGTATTTT | CSAMGVPGVGTDTQYF
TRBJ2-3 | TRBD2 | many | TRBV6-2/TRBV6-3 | TGTGCCAGCAGCCATCTACCGGGACTAGCGGGAGTAACAGATACGCAGTATTTT | CASSHLPGLAGVTDTQYF
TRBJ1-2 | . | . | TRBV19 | TGTGCCAGCGGACTACAGGGTGGCTATGGCTACACCTTC | CASGLQGGYGYTF
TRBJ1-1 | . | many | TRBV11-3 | TGTGCCAGCAGCTTAGGTGGACTCATGAACACTGAAGCTTTCTTT | CASSLGGLMNTEAFF